The rows below give T cell receptor beta chains drawn from one sample of a study of blood T cell repertoires in COVID-19. Profiled with immunoSEQ multiplex PCR; TCRdb holds only in-frame clones, not every one. The sample has tens of thousands of clones; under 85% are singletons. Source material: peripheral blood. The source is an older woman with acute or convalescent COVID-19. Both conserved end residues are part of each CDR3. Each record gives: D gene, clone size, V gene, J gene, CDR3 DNA, CDR3 protein. D genes are given only for firm matches. Where a row states a size, it is once, few, many or the class of an expanded clone; other rows omit it.

d_gene: -
abundance: -
v_gene: TRBV15
j_gene: TRBJ1-2
CDR3nt: TGTGCCACCAGCAGAGACGTCGGACTTCAATGGGGCTACACCTTC
CDR3aa: CATSRDVGLQWGYTF

d_gene: -
abundance: -
v_gene: TRBV5-4
j_gene: TRBJ2-4
CDR3nt: TGTGCCAGCAGCTTGGGGACAGAGAAAAACATTCAGTACTTC
CDR3aa: CASSLGTEKNIQYF

d_gene: -
abundance: -
v_gene: TRBV5-4
j_gene: TRBJ2-1
CDR3nt: TGTGCCAGCAGCTTGGTAGTGGGGGCCGGGTTAATTGAGCAGTTCTTC
CDR3aa: CASSLVVGAGLIEQFF

d_gene: -
abundance: -
v_gene: TRBV5-1
j_gene: TRBJ1-6
CDR3nt: TGCGCCAGCAGCCTGCAGGGTATCGGTAATTCACCCCTCCACTTT
CDR3aa: CASSLQGIGNSPLHF

d_gene: TRBD2
abundance: -
v_gene: TRBV11-3
j_gene: TRBJ2-1
CDR3nt: TGTGCCAGCAGCATAGGACTAGTCGATGAGCAGTTCTTC
CDR3aa: CASSIGLVDEQFF

d_gene: -
abundance: -
v_gene: TRBV20-1
j_gene: TRBJ1-2
CDR3nt: TGCAGTGCTGGCGGGGCCGATGGCTACACCTTC
CDR3aa: CSAGGADGYTF

d_gene: -
abundance: -
v_gene: TRBV5-1
j_gene: TRBJ1-1
CDR3nt: TGCGCCAGCAGCTTGGGGTCGGGTCTGAACACTGAAGCTTTCTTT
CDR3aa: CASSLGSGLNTEAFF

d_gene: -
abundance: once
v_gene: TRBV7-8
j_gene: TRBJ2-2
CDR3nt: TGTGCCAGCAGCTCCCAGGGAAGGAACACCGGGGAGCTGTTTTTT
CDR3aa: CASSSQGRNTGELFF

d_gene: -
abundance: few
v_gene: TRBV6-1
j_gene: TRBJ1-3
CDR3nt: TGTGCCAGCAGTGAAATGGTCGGGACACCCTCTGGAAACACCATATATTTT
CDR3aa: CASSEMVGTPSGNTIYF

d_gene: -
abundance: -
v_gene: TRBV10-3
j_gene: TRBJ1-5
CDR3nt: TGTGCCACCGGGTCCGGGGAGCCCCAGCATTTT
CDR3aa: CATGSGEPQHF

d_gene: TRBD2
abundance: -
v_gene: TRBV28
j_gene: TRBJ2-7
CDR3nt: TGTGCCAGCAGTTTATCTGGGGAGTCACTAGCGGGGGTACTTTACTACGAGCAGTACTTC
CDR3aa: CASSLSGESLAGVLYYEQYF

d_gene: -
abundance: -
v_gene: TRBV12-3/TRBV12-4
j_gene: TRBJ1-2
CDR3nt: TGTGCCAGCAGTTTAGCAGGGAGGGATGGCTACACCTTC
CDR3aa: CASSLAGRDGYTF

d_gene: TRBD1
abundance: -
v_gene: TRBV15
j_gene: TRBJ2-5
CDR3nt: TGTGCCACCAGCAGAGTTTTGGACAGGGGTGAGACCCAGTACTTC
CDR3aa: CATSRVLDRGETQYF

d_gene: -
abundance: -
v_gene: TRBV30
j_gene: TRBJ2-7
CDR3nt: TGTGCCTGGACCCGGGACAACTCCCACTACGAGCAGTACTTC
CDR3aa: CAWTRDNSHYEQYF

d_gene: TRBD1
abundance: -
v_gene: TRBV5-4
j_gene: TRBJ2-5
CDR3nt: TGTGCCAGCAGCTTGGCCACAGGGGAAGAGACCCAGTACTTC
CDR3aa: CASSLATGEETQYF

d_gene: TRBD1
abundance: -
v_gene: TRBV19
j_gene: TRBJ1-1
CDR3nt: TGTGCCAGTAGTCAACAGGGGGCGAACACTGAAGCTTTCTTT
CDR3aa: CASSQQGANTEAFF

d_gene: TRBD2
abundance: -
v_gene: TRBV10-3
j_gene: TRBJ2-2
CDR3nt: TGTGCCATATCGGGACTAGCGGGGTCCACCGGGGAGCTGTTTTTT
CDR3aa: CAISGLAGSTGELFF

d_gene: -
abundance: -
v_gene: TRBV2
j_gene: TRBJ1-5
CDR3nt: TGTGCCAGCCGACTTTATCAGCCCCAGCATTTT
CDR3aa: CASRLYQPQHF

d_gene: -
abundance: -
v_gene: TRBV4-1
j_gene: TRBJ2-5
CDR3nt: TGCGCCAGCAGCCAACGGAGCTTGGAGACCCAGTACTTC
CDR3aa: CASSQRSLETQYF

d_gene: -
abundance: -
v_gene: TRBV19
j_gene: TRBJ1-6
CDR3nt: TGTGCCAGTAGTACGGGGTCGTGGGGAATTTCACCCCTCCACTTT
CDR3aa: CASSTGSWGISPLHF

d_gene: TRBD2
abundance: -
v_gene: TRBV11-2
j_gene: TRBJ2-1
CDR3nt: TGTGCCAGCAGCTTCCCCGGGACTAGCGGGGATAATGAGCAGTTCTTC
CDR3aa: CASSFPGTSGDNEQFF

d_gene: -
abundance: -
v_gene: TRBV4-1
j_gene: TRBJ2-3
CDR3nt: TGCGCCAGCAGCCAAGATTCCCCAGCTCGGGGCACAGATACGCAGTATTTT
CDR3aa: CASSQDSPARGTDTQYF

d_gene: -
abundance: once
v_gene: TRBV3-1/TRBV3-2
j_gene: TRBJ1-5
CDR3nt: TGTGCCAGCAGCCAAGAATATAGGTCAGGACAGCCCCAGCATTTT
CDR3aa: CASSQEYRSGQPQHF

d_gene: -
abundance: -
v_gene: TRBV5-4
j_gene: TRBJ1-1
CDR3nt: TGTGCCAGCAGCTGGACAGAGAACACTGAAGCTTTCTTT
CDR3aa: CASSWTENTEAFF

d_gene: -
abundance: -
v_gene: TRBV11-2
j_gene: TRBJ2-1
CDR3nt: TGTGCCAGCAGCTTCGGAGGGAGCAATGAGCAGTTCTTC
CDR3aa: CASSFGGSNEQFF